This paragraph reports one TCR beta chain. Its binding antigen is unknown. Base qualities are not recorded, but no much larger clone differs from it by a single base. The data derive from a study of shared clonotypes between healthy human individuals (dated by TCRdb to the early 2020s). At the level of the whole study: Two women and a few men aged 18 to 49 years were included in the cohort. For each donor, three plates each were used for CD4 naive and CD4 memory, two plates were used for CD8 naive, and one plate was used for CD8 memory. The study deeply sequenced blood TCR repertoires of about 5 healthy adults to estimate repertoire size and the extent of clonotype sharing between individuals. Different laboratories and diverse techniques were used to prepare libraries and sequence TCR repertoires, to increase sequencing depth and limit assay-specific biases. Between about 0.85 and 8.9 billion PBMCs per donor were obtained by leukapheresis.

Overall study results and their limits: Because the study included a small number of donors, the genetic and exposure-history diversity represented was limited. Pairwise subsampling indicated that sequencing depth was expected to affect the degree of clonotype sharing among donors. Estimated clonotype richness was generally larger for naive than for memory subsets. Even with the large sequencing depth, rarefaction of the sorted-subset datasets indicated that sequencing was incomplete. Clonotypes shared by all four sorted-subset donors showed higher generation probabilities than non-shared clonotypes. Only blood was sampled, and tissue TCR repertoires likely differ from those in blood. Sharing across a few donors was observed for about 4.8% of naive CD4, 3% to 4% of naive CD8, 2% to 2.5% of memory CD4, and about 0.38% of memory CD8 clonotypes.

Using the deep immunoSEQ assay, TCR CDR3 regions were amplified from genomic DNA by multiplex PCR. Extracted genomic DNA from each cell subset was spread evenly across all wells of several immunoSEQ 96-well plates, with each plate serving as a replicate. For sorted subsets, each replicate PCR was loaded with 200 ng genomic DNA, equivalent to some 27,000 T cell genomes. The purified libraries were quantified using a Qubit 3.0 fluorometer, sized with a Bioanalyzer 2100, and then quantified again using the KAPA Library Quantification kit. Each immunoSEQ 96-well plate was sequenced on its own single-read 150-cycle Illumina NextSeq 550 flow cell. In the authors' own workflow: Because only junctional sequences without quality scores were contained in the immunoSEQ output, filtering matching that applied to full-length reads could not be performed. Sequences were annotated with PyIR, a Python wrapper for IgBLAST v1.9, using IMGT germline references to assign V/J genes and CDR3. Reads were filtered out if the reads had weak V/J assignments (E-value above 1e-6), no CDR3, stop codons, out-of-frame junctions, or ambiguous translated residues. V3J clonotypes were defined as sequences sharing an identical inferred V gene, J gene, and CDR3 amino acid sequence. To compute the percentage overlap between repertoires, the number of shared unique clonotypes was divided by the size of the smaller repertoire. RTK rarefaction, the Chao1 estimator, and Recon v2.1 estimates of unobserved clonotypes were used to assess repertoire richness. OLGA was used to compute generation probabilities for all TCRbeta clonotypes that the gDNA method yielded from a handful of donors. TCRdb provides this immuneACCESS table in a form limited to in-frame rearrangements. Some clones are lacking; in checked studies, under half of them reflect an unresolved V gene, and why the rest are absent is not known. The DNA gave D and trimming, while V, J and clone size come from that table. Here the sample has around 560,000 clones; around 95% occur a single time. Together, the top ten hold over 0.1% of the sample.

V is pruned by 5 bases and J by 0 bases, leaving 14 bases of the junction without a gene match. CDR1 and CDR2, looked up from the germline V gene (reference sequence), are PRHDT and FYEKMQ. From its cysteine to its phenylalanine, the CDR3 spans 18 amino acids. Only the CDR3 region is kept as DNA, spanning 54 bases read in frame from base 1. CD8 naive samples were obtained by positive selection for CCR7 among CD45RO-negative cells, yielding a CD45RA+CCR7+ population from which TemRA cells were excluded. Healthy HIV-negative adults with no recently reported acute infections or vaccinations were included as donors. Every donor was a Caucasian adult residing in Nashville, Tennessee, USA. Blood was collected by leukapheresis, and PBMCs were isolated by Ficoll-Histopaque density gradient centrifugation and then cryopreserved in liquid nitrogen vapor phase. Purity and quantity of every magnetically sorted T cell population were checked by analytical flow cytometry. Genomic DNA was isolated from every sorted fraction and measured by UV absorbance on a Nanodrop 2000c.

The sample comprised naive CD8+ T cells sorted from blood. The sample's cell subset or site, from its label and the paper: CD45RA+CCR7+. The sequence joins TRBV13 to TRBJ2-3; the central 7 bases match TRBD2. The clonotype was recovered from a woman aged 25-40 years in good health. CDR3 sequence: CASSLPTLVAGSTDTQYF. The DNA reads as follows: TGTGCCAGCAGCCTCCCAACCCTTGTAGCGGGCAGCACAGATACGCAGTATTTT.